The 6 T cell receptor beta chains reported below all come from one sample, sequenced in a study of T cell clonotyping in hematopoietic cell transplantation. Repertoires were generated with immunoSEQ multiplex PCR, while TCRdb's copy carries only in-frame clones and drops some. The table has thousands of clones, around 96% seen once. The sample here was PBMCs, taken 100 days after allogeneic stem cell transplant. The source is a male patient between 40 and 49 years old who had an allogeneic stem cell transplant from a related donor, so the T cells may come from the graft donor. Some clones in this sample may be carry-over from other donors' samples.

The genes are TRBV27 and TRBJ2-5; 9 positions match TRBD1. The closer fit of TRBJ2-7 to the DNA end suggests the J call may be wrong. This CDR3 has 14 amino acids. Per the germline V gene, CDR1 is MNHEY and CDR2 is SMNVEV (reference sequence). For the CDR3, the DNA is TGTGCCAGCAGTTTGGCGGGGACAGGGTACGAGCAGTACTTC. Its translation is CASSLAGTGYEQYF.

The V and J genes are TRBV19 and TRBJ2-7; weak D call: TRBD1 (6 bases). The CDR3 sequence is 16 residues long. Germline V gene data show CDR1 as LNHDA and CDR2 as SQIVND (reference sequence). Trimming removed 3 bases from V and 2 bases from J, with 17 bases in between. The CDR3 sequence is CASSMSLAGVAYEQYF. The CDR3, as DNA: TGTGCCAGTAGTATGTCCCTCGCAGGGGTTGCCTACGAGCAGTACTTC.

The rearrangement uses TRBV7-8 and TRBJ2-7; a weak D match, TRBD1 (5 bases). Trimming pared 2 bases from V and 3 bases from J, leaving 5 bases between. CDR3 length: 12 amino acids. Germline values: CDR1 SGHVS, CDR2 FQNEAQ. The CDR3 sequence is CASSLRGYEQYF. The CDR3 region has the DNA TGTGCCAGCAGCTTAAGGGGCTACGAGCAGTACTTC.

The CDR3, as DNA: TGCGCCAGCAGCCCTTCCTTTGCCGGAAACACCATATATTTT. Translated: CASSPSFAGNTIYF. The genes are TRBV5-1 and TRBJ1-3; no reliable D call. Germline V CDR1 and CDR2: SGHRS, YFSETQ. The CDR3 is 14 amino acids. V was clipped by 4 bases and J by 4 bases, with 12 bases between them.

The V gene is TRBV2, the J gene TRBJ2-7; 8 bases agree with TRBD2. V shed 1 base and J 4 bases; nucleotides not matched to a gene: 3. The CDR3 covers 14 residues. The germline V gene has CDR1 SNHLY and CDR2 FYNNEI. CDR3 in amino acids: CASSEGVAGYEQYF. CDR3 in DNA: TGTGCCAGCAGTGAAGGGGTAGCGGGGTACGAGCAGTACTTC.

This chain joins TRBV5-1 and TRBJ2-1, with D perhaps TRBD2 (6 bases). This CDR3 is 15 amino acids long. Germline CDR1 and CDR2: SGHRS and YFSETQ. Trimming stripped 1 base from V and 7 bases from J, with 15 bases between. Here the CDR3 reads CASSLTGTSGNEQFF. CDR3 coding DNA: TGCGCCAGCAGCTTGACGGGGACTTCGGGGAATGAGCAGTTCTTC.